This TCR beta chain was captured in a study of T cells in Graves' hyperthyroidism and ophthalmopathy. General study points: Within blood appeared most thyroid clonotypes that had expanded above 0.001.

In its sample, this clonotype was seen many times. Its antigen is still unknown. The CDR3 extends over 17 amino acids. The germline gives CDR1 MNHEY, CDR2 SMNVEV (reference sequence). Trimming shortened V by 6 bases and J by 2 bases, and 23 bases separated the two germline ends. The PBMCs were sourced from fresh peripheral blood (about 10 ml). From RNA transcripts, TCR beta CDR3 regions were amplified. HTBI primers were the set used in a first-round RT-PCR of the TCR CDR3. From the multiplex PCR reads, TCRdb called clonotypes with MiXCR, one entry per CDR3 protein. The repertoire holds 640,000 or so distinct CDR3 sequences, with 12% to 15% as singletons.

Sequenced material: blood. The chain links TRBV27 to TRBJ2-7; D gene unclear. The TCR sequence derives from a woman between 18 and 30 years old with Graves' ophthalmopathy. CDR3 sequence: CASSNRPPSYPPYEQYF. The DNA of the CDR3 is TGTGCCAGCAGCAATAGACCGCCGAGCTACCCTCCCTACGAGCAGTACTTC.